This T cell receptor beta chain was recorded in a study of blood T cell repertoires in COVID-19. Background on the study: Specimens from acute and convalescent COVID-19 originated in the United States, Italy and Spain. T cells, B-cell-depleted T cells, or PBMCs provided the cDNA or gDNA that served as material.

Which cohort a participant joined came from the clinical history participants gave. Methods used by the authors: Reference gene primer amplification in the assay estimated nucleated cell counts. TCRdb keeps only in-frame clones here, not all; method: immunoSEQ multiplex PCR. From that table come the V and J calls and clone size; the DNA was used to work out D and trimming. Here the sample spans some 410,000 clones, around nine tenths being singletons. The clonotype originates from a woman aged 25-40 years with acute COVID-19. Material for sequencing was PBMCs or T cells enriched from blood (not recorded which).

The CDR3 bases are TGTGCCATACGACCAGGAACAGGGGGCGCAACTAATGAAAAACTGTTTTTT. Translation gives CAIRPGTGGATNEKLFF. This chain uses TRBV10-3 with TRBJ1-4, with TRBD1 matching 9 bases. The CDR3 is made up of 17 amino acids. The germline CDR1 and CDR2 sequences are ENHRY and SYGVKD. V was clipped by 9 bases and J by 0 bases; unmatched bases: 11.